This is a list of T cell receptor beta chains from one sample in a study of blood T cell repertoires in COVID-19. Some clones are missing from TCRdb's copy, which holds only in-frame ones; the method was immunoSEQ multiplex PCR. Of about 170,000 clones detected, roughly nine tenths appear once; the ten largest clones hold 9.5% to 13%. The source material was peripheral blood. The receptor source for this set is an older woman with COVID-19, enrolled during active disease. Both conserved end residues are part of each CDR3. D genes are given only for firm matches. Expanded clones are given a class, and other clones once, few, many or no size at all.

d_call,v_call,j_call,clone_size,cdr3_aa,cdr3_nt
TRBD1,TRBV27,TRBJ1-1,.,CASSSDRRLYENTEAFF,TGTGCCAGCAGTTCGGACAGGCGCCTTTATGAGAACACTGAAGCTTTCTTT
TRBD1,TRBV5-4,TRBJ2-7,.,CASSRDRGLDEQYF,TGTGCCAGCAGCAGGGACAGGGGCCTCGACGAGCAGTACTTC
.,TRBV14,TRBJ2-1,.,CASKPAGYHEQFF,TGTGCCAGTAAACCGGCAGGGTACCATGAGCAGTTCTTC
.,TRBV6-4,TRBJ1-6,.,CASSQGGSPLHF,TGTGCCAGCAGCCAGGGAGGTTCACCCCTCCACTTT
.,TRBV27,TRBJ2-7,.,CATRTAYEQYF,TGTGCCACCCGGACAGCCTACGAGCAGTACTTC
.,TRBV29-1,TRBJ1-5,.,CSVAEGGNQPQHF,TGCAGCGTTGCTGAGGGGGGGAATCAGCCCCAGCATTTT
.,TRBV4-3,TRBJ1-2,.,CASSQDTGNYGYTF,TGCGCCAGCAGCCAAGATACAGGCAACTATGGCTACACCTTC
TRBD1,TRBV9,TRBJ1-3,.,CASATGVGNTIYF,TGTGCCAGCGCCACAGGGGTCGGAAACACCATATATTTT
TRBD1,TRBV5-6,TRBJ1-2,.,CASSEGTAYGYTF,TGTGCCAGCAGCGAAGGGACAGCTTATGGCTACACCTTC
TRBD2,TRBV9,TRBJ2-7,.,CASSSRGGRGYEQYF,TGTGCCAGCAGTAGTCGGGGCGGGAGAGGCTACGAGCAGTACTTC
.,TRBV11-3,TRBJ2-1,.,CASSATPSGNEQFF,TGTGCCAGCAGCGCCACCCCTTCGGGCAATGAGCAGTTCTTC
TRBD2,TRBV5-1,TRBJ2-1,.,CASSLYSGRAGNEQFF,TGCGCCAGCAGCTTGTACAGCGGGAGGGCCGGCAATGAGCAGTTCTTC
TRBD1,TRBV11-3,TRBJ2-7,.,CASSRGQGYEQYF,TGTGCCAGCAGCCGCGGACAGGGCTACGAGCAGTACTTC
.,TRBV7-2,TRBJ1-2,once,CASSLPGNYGYTF,TGTGCCAGCAGCTTACCAGGGAACTATGGCTACACCTTC